This passage covers 14 T cell receptor beta chains from one sample sequenced in a study of PD-L1 blockade in urothelial cancer. Time point: pretreatment peripheral blood. Data came from immunoSEQ multiplex PCR; TCRdb stores just in-frame clones and leaves some out. This table has tens of thousands of clones, more than 75% appearing once. The source material was PBMCs, sampled around atezolizumab (anti-PD-L1) treatment. The receptors here all came from a man in his sixties with urothelial cancer.

This clone was seen only a few times. The rearrangement links TRBV20-1 to TRBJ1-1; TRBD1 might be the D (6 bases). Germline CDR1 reads DFQATT; CDR2 reads SNEGSKA (reference sequence). The CDR3 spans 11 residues. With 0 bases removed from V and 7 bases from J, the gap between germline ends came to 6 bases. For the CDR3, the DNA is TGCAGTGCTAGAGAGGACAGTGAAGCTTTCTTT. Its protein product is CSAREDSEAFF.

The chain recombines TRBV4-2 with TRBJ1-1; D is uncertain. The CDR3 is made up of 17 amino acids. The V and J ends lost 2 bases and 5 bases respectively, with 21 bases between them. Germline CDR1 is LGHNA and CDR2 is YNFKEQ. In DNA form, the CDR3 reads TGTGCCAGCAGCCAAAGGTATCTGGGCAGCCTGACAACTGAAGCTTTCTTT. It encodes CASSQRYLGSLTTEAFF.

This chain joins TRBV29-1 and TRBJ2-7; possibly TRBD2 for D (6 bases). Germline CDR1 is SQVTM and CDR2 is ANQGSEA. The CDR3 totals 12 residues. V lost 5 bases to trimming and J lost 1 base, with 9 bases between them. This CDR3 reads CSVSGSSYEQYF. CDR3 coding DNA: TGCAGCGTTAGCGGGTCTTCCTACGAGCAGTACTTC.

The chain uses TRBV11-2 and TRBJ2-1, with unresolved D. The CDR3 extends over 14 amino acids. Germline V gene data show CDR1 as SGHAT and CDR2 as FQNNGV. With 5 bases removed from V and 2 bases from J, the gap between germline ends came to 10 bases. The CDR3 loop reads CASSLLAAYNEQFF. The CDR3 nucleotides read TGTGCCAGCAGCCTACTGGCGGCCTACAATGAGCAGTTCTTC.

This clone was observed once. The chain links TRBV2 to TRBJ1-2; possible D gene TRBD1, 5 bases. CDR1 and CDR2 (germline): SNHLY, FYNNEI. The CDR3 runs 14 residues. The V and J ends lost 8 bases and 8 bases respectively, with 21 bases between them. CDR3 in DNA: TGTGCCAGCGCCTTGCGGGGCTCAGGTGTCGGCTACACCTTC. Translation gives CASALRGSGVGYTF.

The CDR3 nucleotides read TGTGCCAGCAGCTTGGAATTAGGGGCGCAGAATGAGCAGTTCTTC. The encoded protein is CASSLELGAQNEQFF. This chain joins TRBV5-8 and TRBJ2-1; D might be TRBD1 (5 bases). CDR1 and CDR2 (germline): SGHTS, YDEGEE. Trimming pared 0 bases from V and 7 bases from J, leaving 14 bases between. The CDR3 totals 15 residues.

The chain carries TRBV11-1 and TRBJ2-7; 12 bases line up with TRBD2. The CDR3 extends over 18 amino acids. The V gene's germline CDR1 is SGHAT and CDR2 FQDESV (reference sequence). V lost 1 base to trimming and J lost 5 bases; unmatched junction nucleotides: 12. The CDR3 spells CASSLDRSGLAGSHEQYF. The CDR3 DNA sequence: TGTGCCAGCAGCTTAGACCGGAGTGGACTAGCGGGATCCCACGAGCAGTACTTC.

This clone appeared a single time. The genes are TRBV6-1 and TRBJ2-7; 7 nucleotides align to TRBD1. The CDR3 has 13 amino acids. The germline V gene encodes CDR1 MNHNS and CDR2 SASEGT. Trimming cost V 8 bases and J 5 bases; bases outside gene matches: 9. CDR3 amino acids: CASLSTGSHEQYF. CDR3 sequence (DNA): TGTGCCAGCCTTTCGACAGGGTCTCACGAGCAGTACTTC.

This chain uses TRBV4-2 with TRBJ2-3; tentatively, D is TRBD2 (6 bases). Germline values: CDR1 LGHNA, CDR2 YNFKEQ. This CDR3 comprises 17 residues. V was pared by 3 bases and J by 0 bases, with 16 bases between. The CDR3 DNA reads as TGTGCCAGCAGCCACTCCCGGGGCAGCGGGAGCACAGATACGCAGTATTTT. As protein: CASSHSRGSGSTDTQYF.

This clone was found a few times. The genes are TRBV28 and TRBJ1-4; D is undetermined. The V end was cut by 3 bases, the J end by 5 bases, with 4 bases between. This CDR3 region has 12 residues. CDR1 MDHEN and CDR2 SYDVKM come from the germline V gene. The CDR3 reads CASSFMNEKLFF. The CDR3 region has the DNA TGTGCCAGCAGTTTTATGAATGAAAAACTGTTTTTT.

A remark on this clone: A read error may produce the germline difference seen at one junction end. The chain joins TRBV7-7 to TRBJ2-5, with a tentative D call TRBD2 (5 bases). Germline CDR1 is SSHAT and CDR2 is FNYEAQ (reference sequence). The CDR3 spans 12 residues. The CDR3 sequence: CASSPPPGAQYF. CDR3 nucleotides: TGTGCTAGCAGCCCACCCCCCGGGGCCCAGTACTTC.

The V and J genes are TRBV5-1 and TRBJ1-2; weak D call: TRBD1 (5 bases). Germline V CDR1 and CDR2: SGHRS, YFSETQ. V shed 4 bases and J shed 5 bases, with 18 bases lying between them. The CDR3 length is 15 residues. The CDR3 DNA sequence: TGCGCCAGCAGCCGCGGAGGGGTAGATTGGTATGGCTACACCTTC. The encoded protein is CASSRGGVDWYGYTF.

The chain combines TRBV27 with TRBJ2-2; 7 bases match TRBD1. This CDR3 spans 14 amino acids. Trimming cost V 5 bases and J 6 bases; bases outside gene matches: 6. Germline CDR1 is MNHEY and CDR2 is SMNVEV (reference sequence). The CDR3 reads CASSPGTVPGELFF. The CDR3 DNA reads as TGTGCCAGCAGTCCAGGGACAGTCCCCGGGGAGCTGTTTTTT.

The V call is TRBV30, the J call TRBJ2-1, with 12 bases lining up with TRBD2. The V segment lost 4 bases and the J segment 9 bases; nucleotides outside the gene matches: 13. Germline CDR1 and CDR2: GTSNPN and SVGIG (reference sequence). The CDR3 runs to 16 residues. Here the CDR3 reads CAWKTSGRGSGSEQFF. CDR3 sequence (DNA): TGTGCCTGGAAGACTAGCGGGAGAGGGAGTGGGAGTGAGCAGTTCTTC.